A selection of T cell receptor beta chains follows, all from one sample in a study of blood T cell repertoires in COVID-19. Sequenced by immunoSEQ multiplex PCR; TCRdb stores in-frame clones only, minus some. The sample includes approximately 250,000 clones, about 85% of them seen just once. Sample: peripheral blood. The source is a man between 35 and 55 years old with acute or convalescent COVID-19. Both conserved end residues are part of each CDR3. A D gene is named only where the DNA matches it firmly. Size tells how often a clone was seen (once, few, many) or the class of an expanded clone, and some rows leave it out.

>TRBV7-2|.|TRBJ2-7|once
CASSSYPFYEQYF
TGTGCCAGCAGCTCCTACCCCTTCTACGAGCAGTACTTC
>TRBV19|.|TRBJ1-2|.
CASSIGQPFSPYGYTF
TGTGCCAGTAGTATTGGACAGCCCTTCTCGCCCTATGGCTACACCTTC
>TRBV2|.|TRBJ1-1|.
CASSEWGSLFMNTEAFF
TGTGCCAGCAGTGAATGGGGCAGCCTTTTCATGAACACTGAAGCTTTCTTT
>TRBV7-2|.|TRBJ1-1|.
CAGNRETNTEAFF
TGTGCCGGGAACAGGGAGACGAACACTGAAGCTTTCTTT
>TRBV5-6|TRBD1|TRBJ2-3|.
CASSYRGQDTQYF
TGTGCCAGCAGCTACAGGGGGCAAGATACGCAGTATTTT
>TRBV29-1|.|TRBJ1-2|.
CSVEGGGQGPNYGYTF
TGCAGCGTTGAAGGGGGGGGTCAGGGGCCTAACTATGGCTACACCTTC
>TRBV29-1|.|TRBJ1-2|.
CSVEEEGTQPNYGYTF
TGCAGCGTTGAAGAGGAGGGCACTCAACCTAACTATGGCTACACCTTC
>TRBV27|TRBD1|TRBJ1-1|.
CASSTTGGTEAFF
TGTGCCAGCAGTACAACAGGGGGAACTGAAGCTTTCTTT
>TRBV19|.|TRBJ2-1|.
CASSISGASEQFF
TGTGCCAGTAGTATTTCGGGAGCCAGTGAGCAGTTCTTC
>TRBV9|TRBD2|TRBJ2-2|.
CASRRLAGVTGELFF
TGTGCCAGCAGAAGACTAGCGGGGGTCACCGGGGAGCTGTTTTTT
>TRBV12-3/TRBV12-4|.|TRBJ1-1|.
CASSLLGGYAFF
TGTGCCAGCAGTTTACTAGGAGGGTATGCTTTCTTT
>TRBV7-2|.|TRBJ1-2|once
CASSSSGGGYTF
TGTGCCAGCAGCTCCTCGGGGGGAGGCTACACCTTC
>TRBV7-8|.|TRBJ1-2|.
CASSLDSRFDGYTF
TGTGCCAGCAGCTTAGACAGCCGGTTCGATGGCTACACCTTC
>TRBV10-3|.|TRBJ1-2|.
CAISSDRDYGYTF
TGTGCCATCAGCTCGGACAGAGACTATGGCTACACCTTC
>TRBV3-1/TRBV3-2|.|TRBJ1-3|.
CASSQVDSYSGNTIYF
TGTGCCAGCAGCCAAGTGGACAGTTACTCTGGAAACACCATATATTTT
>TRBV6-5|TRBD2|TRBJ2-1|.
CASISTGGGQFF
TGTGCCAGCATCTCCACAGGCGGGGGGCAGTTCTTC
>TRBV6-4|TRBD2|TRBJ2-1|.
CASSDLAGGYNEQFF
TGTGCCAGCAGTGACCTAGCGGGGGGATACAATGAGCAGTTCTTC
>TRBV9|.|TRBJ2-1|once
CASSLNQGLSYNEQFF
TGTGCCAGCAGCCTCAACCAGGGGCTCTCCTACAATGAGCAGTTCTTC
>TRBV7-3|.|TRBJ2-7|.
CASSPVDGYEQYF
TGTGCCAGCAGCCCTGTTGACGGGTACGAGCAGTACTTC
>TRBV11-2|TRBD1|TRBJ1-2|.
CASSSGQGKGYTF
TGTGCCAGCAGCTCCGGACAGGGGAAGGGCTACACCTTC
>TRBV9|TRBD1|TRBJ1-1|.
CASSVQGATTTEAFF
TGTGCCAGCAGCGTCCAGGGGGCAACGACCACTGAAGCTTTCTTT
>TRBV3-1/TRBV3-2|TRBD1|TRBJ1-2|.
CASSQDLLVPGQGYYGYTF
TGTGCCAGCAGCCAAGATCTTCTCGTTCCGGGACAGGGTTACTATGGCTACACCTTC
>TRBV5-1|TRBD1|TRBJ1-1|.
CASSFRGLPNTEAFF
TGCGCCAGCAGCTTCAGGGGGCTCCCGAACACTGAAGCTTTCTTT
>TRBV30|TRBD1|TRBJ1-1|.
CAWSETGGRSEAFF
TGTGCCTGGAGTGAGACAGGGGGAAGATCTGAAGCTTTCTTT
>TRBV5-6|.|TRBJ2-5|.
CASSSGGVRIRKETQYF
TGTGCCAGCAGCTCCGGCGGAGTTCGTATCCGAAAAGAGACCCAGTACTTC
>TRBV9|.|TRBJ2-1|.
CASSVEGGGGGYNEQFF
TGTGCCAGCAGCGTAGAAGGCGGCGGAGGAGGGTACAATGAGCAGTTCTTC
>TRBV9|TRBD1|TRBJ2-1|.
CASSVEGASYNEQFF
TGTGCCAGCAGCGTAGAGGGGGCCTCCTACAATGAGCAGTTCTTC
>TRBV27|TRBD1|TRBJ2-3|once
CASSFRIGQGADTQYF
TGTGCCAGCAGTTTTCGTATAGGACAGGGGGCTGATACGCAGTATTTT
>TRBV2|.|TRBJ2-2|.
CASSEGRGGTGELFF
TGTGCCAGCAGTGAAGGGAGAGGGGGCACCGGGGAGCTGTTTTTT
>TRBV7-9|.|TRBJ1-2|.
CASSPDGSNYGYTF
TGTGCCAGCAGCCCGGATGGGAGTAACTATGGCTACACCTTC
>TRBV7-9|.|TRBJ1-2|.
CASSQAQKVNYGYTF
TGTGCCAGCAGCCAGGCGCAGAAGGTCAACTATGGCTACACCTTC
>TRBV5-6|.|TRBJ2-2|.
CASSFEGKIGTGELFF
TGTGCCAGCAGCTTTGAGGGTAAAATAGGCACCGGGGAGCTGTTTTTT
>TRBV21-1|.|TRBJ1-4|.
CASSFRTVENEKLFF
TGTGCCAGCAGCTTCCGGACAGTAGAAAATGAAAAACTGTTTTTT
>TRBV7-3|.|TRBJ1-6|few
CASSLQTGSPLHF
TGTGCCAGCAGCTTGCAGACGGGTTCACCCCTCCACTTT
>TRBV11-2|.|TRBJ1-3|once
CASREPSGNTIYF
TGTGCCAGCAGGGAGCCCTCTGGAAACACCATATATTTT
>TRBV12-3/TRBV12-4|.|TRBJ1-2|.
CASSPGPNYGYTF
TGTGCCAGCAGTCCAGGGCCCAACTATGGCTACACCTTC
>TRBV6-2/TRBV6-3|.|TRBJ1-2|.
CASSVAGEIGGYTF
TGTGCCAGCAGCGTCGCAGGGGAGATCGGTGGCTACACCTTC
>TRBV4-1|TRBD2|TRBJ2-2|once
CASSHPFGGANTGELFF
TGCGCCAGCAGCCATCCTTTCGGGGGGGCCAACACCGGGGAGCTGTTTTTT
>TRBV4-2|TRBD2|TRBJ2-7|.
CASSQSRTSGYEQYF
TGTGCCAGCAGCCAATCCAGGACTAGCGGCTACGAGCAGTACTTC
>TRBV5-4|TRBD1|TRBJ1-2|few
CASSSGTDFYGYTF
TGTGCCAGCAGCTCCGGGACAGACTTCTATGGCTACACCTTC
>TRBV30|.|TRBJ1-2|.
CAWNRRKGYTF
TGTGCCTGGAATAGGAGGAAGGGCTACACCTTC
>TRBV6-5|.|TRBJ2-7|.
CASRRAGYEQYF
TGTGCCAGCCGCCGGGCAGGGTACGAGCAGTACTTC
>TRBV5-4|.|TRBJ2-3|.
CASSIPSTDTQYF
TGTGCCAGCAGCATCCCTTCCACAGATACGCAGTATTTT
>TRBV9|.|TRBJ1-6|.
CASSVEGGPSSYNSPLHF
TGTGCCAGCAGCGTAGAGGGAGGTCCCAGCTCCTATAATTCACCCCTCCACTTT
>TRBV6-2/TRBV6-3|.|TRBJ1-6|.
CASRPTGFGSPLHF
TGTGCCAGCAGACCTACAGGATTTGGGTCACCCCTCCACTTT
>TRBV18|.|TRBJ2-7|.
CASSPSGDEQYF
TGTGCCAGCTCACCTAGTGGAGACGAGCAGTACTTC
>TRBV2|.|TRBJ1-2|.
CASSEALSGFYGYTF
TGTGCCAGCAGTGAAGCGCTTTCGGGATTCTATGGCTACACCTTC
>TRBV28|.|TRBJ1-4|.
CASSFVQGYGEKLFF
TGTGCCAGCAGTTTCGTCCAGGGGTACGGTGAAAAACTGTTTTTT
>TRBV6-5|.|TRBJ1-1|.
CASSSTVNTEAFF
TGTGCCAGCAGCTCGACAGTGAACACTGAAGCTTTCTTT
>TRBV5-1|.|TRBJ1-2|.
CASSLGTALLAGGYGYTF
TGCGCCAGCAGCTTGGGAACTGCCCTGTTGGCAGGTGGCTATGGCTACACCTTC
>TRBV3-1/TRBV3-2|TRBD1|TRBJ2-1|.
CASSPGQAGVLSSYNEQFF
TGTGCCAGCAGCCCCGGACAGGCAGGTGTCCTCAGCTCCTACAATGAGCAGTTCTTC
>TRBV6-5|.|TRBJ1-2|few
CASSYSGDYGYTF
TGTGCCAGCAGTTACTCGGGAGACTATGGCTACACCTTC